This T cell receptor (beta chain) stems from a study of T cell changes during pregnancy in multiple sclerosis. Sequenced by immunoSEQ multiplex PCR; TCRdb stores in-frame clones only, minus some. The sample includes roughly 80,000 clones, roughly nine tenths of them seen just once. In germline, CDR1 is SGHNT, CDR2 YYREEE (reference sequence). The V gene end was trimmed by 4 bases and the J gene end by 1 base; junction bases not matched to a gene: 6. The CDR3 runs 15 residues. This clonotype was sampled from a female donor with multiple sclerosis, enrolled in a pregnancy study. The material was peripheral blood, obtained before pregnancy. The chain uses TRBV5-4 and TRBJ2-7; TRBD1 aligns across 9 bases. The CDR3 DNA sequence: TGTGCCAGCAGCGGAACGGGACAGGGTTCCTACGAGCAGTACTTC. This translates into CASSGTGQGSYEQYF.